Sequencing of this T cell receptor beta chain was carried out in a study of blood T cells in healthy people across ages. Study-wide findings and caveats: The long-lived group displayed more naive CD4+ cells, plus higher diversity, than the aged donors did. A roughly linear age-dependent decrease characterized TCR beta diversity per million T cells.

The sample holds a few counts of this clonotype. Its specificity is unknown. Primed by a sample-barcoded 5' primer and a J-beta primer mix, a second PCR proceeded for about 7 to 11 cycles. TCRdb re-called the 5' RACE reads with MiXCR, one entry per CDR3 protein. The sample comprises roughly 1,300,000 distinct CDR3 sequences, approximately 63% of which are singletons, and over 6.5% rests with the top ten. The CDR3 covers 14 residues. After removal of 3 bases from V and 8 bases from J, the junction contained 8 bases not matched to a gene. Germline lookup yields CDR1 DFQATT and CDR2 SNEGSKA (reference sequence).

This clonotype was sampled from a man in his late teens or twenties in good health. This chain links TRBV20-1 with TRBJ2-1; TRBD2 aligns across 9 bases. The sequencing sample was made of blood. CDR3 residues: CSARGLAGSYEQFF. The CDR3 region has the DNA TGCAGTGCTAGGGGGCTAGCGGGGTCGTATGAGCAGTTCTTC.